The sequence of this T cell receptor beta chain was determined in a study of blood T cell repertoires in COVID-19. For the study at large: T cells, B-cell-depleted T cells, or PBMCs provided the cDNA or gDNA that served as material.

Participant ages covered roughly 18 to 90 years across around 25 US areas. Exposed participants came across a COVID-19 case within 2 weeks before study entry. As processed by the authors: The authors estimated nucleated cell counts from reference gene primer amplification. The protocol was immunoSEQ multiplex PCR, while the TCRdb copy is restricted to in-frame clones and leaves out a portion. V, J and clone size reflect that table, while D and trimming were determined from the DNA. The sample yields 200,000 to 250,000 clones, 75% to 90% seen once. The CDR3 consists of 13 residues. The ends were cut back, 4 bases at V and 7 bases at J, with 11 bases in the middle.

V and J are TRBV12-3 or TRBV12-4 and TRBJ1-5; maybe TRBD1 (6 bases). The sequence was obtained from a man over 45 who had been exposed to COVID-19. The sample comprised PBMCs or T cells enriched from blood (not recorded which). CDR3 in amino acids: CASSSPTGQPQHF. CDR3 coding DNA: TGTGCCAGCAGTTCCCCCACAGGGCAGCCCCAGCATTTT.